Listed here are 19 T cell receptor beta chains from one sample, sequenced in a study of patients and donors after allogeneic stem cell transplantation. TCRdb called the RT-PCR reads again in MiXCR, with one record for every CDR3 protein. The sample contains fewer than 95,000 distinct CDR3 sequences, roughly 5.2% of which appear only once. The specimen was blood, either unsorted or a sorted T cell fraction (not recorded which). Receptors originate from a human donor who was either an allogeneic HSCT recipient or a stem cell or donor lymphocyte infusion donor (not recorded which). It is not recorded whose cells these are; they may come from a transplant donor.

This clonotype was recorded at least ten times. CDR3 amino acids: CASSLMDTEAFF. The CDR3 bases are TGCGCCAGCAGCTTGATGGATACTGAAGCTTTCTTT. The J gene is TRBJ1-1, the V gene TRBV5-1; D remains ambiguous. Germline V CDR1 and CDR2: SGHRS, YFSETQ. This CDR3 contains 12 residues. V was shortened by 1 base and J by 5 bases, with 6 bases between the two germline ends.

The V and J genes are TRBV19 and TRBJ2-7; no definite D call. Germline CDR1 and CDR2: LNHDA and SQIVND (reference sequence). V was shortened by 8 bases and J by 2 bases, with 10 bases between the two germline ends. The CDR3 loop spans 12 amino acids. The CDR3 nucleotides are TGTGCCAGTGTTAAGCGAGCCTACGAGCAGTACTTC. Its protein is CASVKRAYEQYF.

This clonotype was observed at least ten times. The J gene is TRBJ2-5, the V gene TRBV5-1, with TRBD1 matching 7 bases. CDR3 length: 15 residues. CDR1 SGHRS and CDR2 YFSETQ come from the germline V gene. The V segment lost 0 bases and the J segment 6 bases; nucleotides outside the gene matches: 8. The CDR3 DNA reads TGCGCCAGCAGCTTGGCCGATCGACAGGGTCAGACCCAGTACTTC. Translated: CASSLADRQGQTQYF.

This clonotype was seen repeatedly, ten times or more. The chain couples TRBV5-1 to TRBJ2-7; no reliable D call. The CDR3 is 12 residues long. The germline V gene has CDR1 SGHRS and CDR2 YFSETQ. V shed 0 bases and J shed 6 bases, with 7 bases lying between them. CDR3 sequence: CASSLVAGEQYF. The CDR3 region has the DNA TGCGCCAGCAGCTTGGTGGCAGGCGAGCAGTACTTC.

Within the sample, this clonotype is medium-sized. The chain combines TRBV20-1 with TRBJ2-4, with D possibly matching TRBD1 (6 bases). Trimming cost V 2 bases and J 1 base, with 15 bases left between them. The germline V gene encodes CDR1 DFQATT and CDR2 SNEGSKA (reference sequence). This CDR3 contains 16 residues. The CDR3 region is CSARTQRDTAKNIQYF. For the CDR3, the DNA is TGCAGTGCTAGAACCCAAAGGGACACGGCCAAAAACATTCAGTACTTC.

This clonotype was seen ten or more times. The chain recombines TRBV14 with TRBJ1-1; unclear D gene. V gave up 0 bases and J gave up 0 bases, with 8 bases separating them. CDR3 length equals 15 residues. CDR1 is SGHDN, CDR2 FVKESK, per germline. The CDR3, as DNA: TGTGCCAGCAGCCAAGATCCCAACATGAACACTGAAGCTTTCTTT. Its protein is CASSQDPNMNTEAFF.

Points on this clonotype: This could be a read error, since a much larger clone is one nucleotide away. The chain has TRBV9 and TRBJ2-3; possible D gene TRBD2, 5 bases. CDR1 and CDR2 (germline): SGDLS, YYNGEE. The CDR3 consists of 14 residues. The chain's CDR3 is CASSVAASRDTHYF. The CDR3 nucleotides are TGTGCCAGCAGCGTAGCGGCGAGCCGGGATACGCATTATTTT.

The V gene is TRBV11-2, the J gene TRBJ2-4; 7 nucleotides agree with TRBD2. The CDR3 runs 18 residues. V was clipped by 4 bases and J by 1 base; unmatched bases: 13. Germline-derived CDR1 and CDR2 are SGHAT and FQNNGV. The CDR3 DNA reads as TGTGCCAGCAGCTCCCGGACTAGTTTTTTACCGGCCAAAAACATTCAGTACTTC. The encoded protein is CASSSRTSFLPAKNIQYF.

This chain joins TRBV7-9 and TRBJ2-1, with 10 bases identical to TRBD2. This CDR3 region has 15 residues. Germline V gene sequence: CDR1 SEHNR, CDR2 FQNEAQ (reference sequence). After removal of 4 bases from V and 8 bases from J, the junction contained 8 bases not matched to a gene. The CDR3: CASSSLAGVLYEQFF. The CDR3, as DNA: TGTGCCAGCAGCTCCCTAGCGGGAGTGCTCTATGAGCAGTTCTTC. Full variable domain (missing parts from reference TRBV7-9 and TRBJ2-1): DTGVSQNPRHKITKRGQNVTFRCDPISEHNRLYWYRQTLGQGPEFLTYFQNEAQLEKSRLLSDRFSAERPKGSFSTLEIQRTEQGDSAMYLCASSSLAGVLYEQFFGPGTRLTVL.

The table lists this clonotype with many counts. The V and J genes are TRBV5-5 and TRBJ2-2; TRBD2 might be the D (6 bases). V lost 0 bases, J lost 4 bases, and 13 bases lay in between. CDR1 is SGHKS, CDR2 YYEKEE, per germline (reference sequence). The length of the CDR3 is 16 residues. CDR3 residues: CASSLGASGPTGELFF. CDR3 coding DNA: TGTGCCAGCAGCTTGGGGGCCAGCGGGCCCACCGGGGAGCTGTTTTTT.

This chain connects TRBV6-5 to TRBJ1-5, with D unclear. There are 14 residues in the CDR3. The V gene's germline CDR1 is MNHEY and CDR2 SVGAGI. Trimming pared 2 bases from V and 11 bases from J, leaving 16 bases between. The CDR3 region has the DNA TGTGCCAGCAGTTACGATTACCGGAGCAGGACCCAGCATTTT. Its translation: CASSYDYRSRTQHF.

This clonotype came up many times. This chain's CDR3 is CSASSRLGETQYF. The DNA of the CDR3 is TGCAGTGCTAGTAGCCGACTAGGGGAGACCCAGTACTTC. The J gene is TRBJ2-5, the V gene TRBV20-1, with D maybe TRBD2 (6 bases). This CDR3 contains 13 residues. Germline CDR1 and CDR2: DFQATT and SNEGSKA (reference sequence). Trimming left V 3 bases short and J 5 bases short, with 13 bases between.

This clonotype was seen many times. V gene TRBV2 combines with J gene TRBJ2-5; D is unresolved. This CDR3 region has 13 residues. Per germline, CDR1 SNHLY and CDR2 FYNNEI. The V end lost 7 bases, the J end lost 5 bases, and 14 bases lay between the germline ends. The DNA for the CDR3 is TGTGCCAGCAACTTAGGGTCCTTGGAGACCCAGTACTTC. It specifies CASNLGSLETQYF.

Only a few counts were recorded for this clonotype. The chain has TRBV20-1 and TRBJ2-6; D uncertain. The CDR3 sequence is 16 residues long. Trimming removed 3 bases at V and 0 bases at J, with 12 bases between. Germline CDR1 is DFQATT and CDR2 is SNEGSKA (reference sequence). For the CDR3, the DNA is TGCAGTGCTAGCCTTTTGTACAGCTCTGGGGCCAACGTCCTGACTTTC. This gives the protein CSASLLYSSGANVLTF.

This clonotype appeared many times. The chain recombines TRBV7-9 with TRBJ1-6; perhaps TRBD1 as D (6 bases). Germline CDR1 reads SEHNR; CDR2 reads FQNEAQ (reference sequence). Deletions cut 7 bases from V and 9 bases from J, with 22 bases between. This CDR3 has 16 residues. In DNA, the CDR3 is TGTGCCAGCACCAATGCCGGGGGGCGCGAAGGTTCACCCCTCCACTTT. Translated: CASTNAGGREGSPLHF.

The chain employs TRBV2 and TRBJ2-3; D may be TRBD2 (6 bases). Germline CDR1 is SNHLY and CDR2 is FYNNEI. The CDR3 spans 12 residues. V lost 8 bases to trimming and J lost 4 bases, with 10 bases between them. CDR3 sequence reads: CASGEVPDTQYF. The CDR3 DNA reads TGTGCCAGCGGGGAGGTGCCAGATACGCAGTATTTT.

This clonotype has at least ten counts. Written as DNA, the CDR3 is TGTGCCAGCAGCCAAGCGAGGCAGGCGGACACTGAAGCTTTCTTT. It specifies CASSQARQADTEAFF. The rearrangement joins TRBV14 to TRBJ1-1; no firm D call. V was cut by 1 base and J by 3 bases, with 12 bases left in between. CDR1 and CDR2 (germline): SGHDN, FVKESK. This CDR3 is built from 15 residues.

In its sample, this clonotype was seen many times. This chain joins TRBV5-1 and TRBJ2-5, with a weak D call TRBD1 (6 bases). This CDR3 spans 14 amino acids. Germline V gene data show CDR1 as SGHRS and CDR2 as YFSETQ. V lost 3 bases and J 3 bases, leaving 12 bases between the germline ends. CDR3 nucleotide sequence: TGCGCCAGCAGCTGGGTTCCAGGGGAAGAGACCCAGTACTTC. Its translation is CASSWVPGEETQYF.

The CDR3 sequence: CASRRRRDVDTQYF. The DNA for the CDR3 is TGTGCCAGCAGAAGACGAAGGGACGTCGATACGCAGTATTTT. The V and J genes are TRBV2 and TRBJ2-3; D could derive from TRBD1 or TRBD2 (5 bases each). Germline V gene lookup returns CDR1 SNHLY and CDR2 FYNNEI. Trimming stripped 6 bases from V and 6 bases from J, with 16 bases between. The CDR3 runs 14 residues.